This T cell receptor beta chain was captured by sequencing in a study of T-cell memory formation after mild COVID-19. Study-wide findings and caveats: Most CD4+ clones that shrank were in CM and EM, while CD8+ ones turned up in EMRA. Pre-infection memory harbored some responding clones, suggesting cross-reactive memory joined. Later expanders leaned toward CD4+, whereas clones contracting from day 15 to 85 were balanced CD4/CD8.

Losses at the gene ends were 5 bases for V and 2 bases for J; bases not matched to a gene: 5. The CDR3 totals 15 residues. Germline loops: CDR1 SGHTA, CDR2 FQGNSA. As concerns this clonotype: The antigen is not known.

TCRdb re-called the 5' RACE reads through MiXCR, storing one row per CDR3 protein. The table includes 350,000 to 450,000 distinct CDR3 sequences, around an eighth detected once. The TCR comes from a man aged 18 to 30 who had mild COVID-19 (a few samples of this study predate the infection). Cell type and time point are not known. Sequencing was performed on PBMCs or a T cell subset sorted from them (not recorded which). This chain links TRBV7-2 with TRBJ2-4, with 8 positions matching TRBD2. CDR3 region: CASSREGTPKNIQYF. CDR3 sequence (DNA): TGTGCCAGCAGCCGGGAGGGGACGCCCAAAAACATTCAGTACTTC. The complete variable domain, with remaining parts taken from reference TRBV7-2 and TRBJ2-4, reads GAGVSQSPSNKVTEKGKDVELRCDPISGHTALYWYRQSLGQGLEFLIYFQGNSAPDKSGLPSDRFSAERTGGSVSTLTIQRTQQEDSAVYLCASSREGTPKNIQYFGAGTRLSVL.